This T cell receptor beta chain was observed in a study of spatial heterogeneity in lung cancer. Time point of the sample: sample taken at primary tumor resection. No cell sorting; template was whole RNA from tumor, lung tissue or PBMC. Study-wide points: Intratumoral expanded alpha and beta TCR counts were found to track tumor mutation counts.

All TCR cDNA molecules were individually tagged with a unique molecular identifier. TCRdb re-analysed the 5' RACE reads in MiXCR, keeping a single row per CDR3 protein. This table has about 3,500 distinct CDR3 sequences, 14% to 15% appearing once. By share, this clonotype ranks as medium-sized (0.01 to 0.1%). Its antigen remains unknown. A library prepared for alpha chains yielded this beta chain as an off-target read; its size is of little meaning. V lost 6 bases and J lost 3, with 20 bases in between. The CDR3 has 16 residues. Germline loops: CDR1 MDHEN, CDR2 SYDVKM. J is TRBJ2-5 and V is TRBV28; perhaps TRBD1 as D (7 bases). This receptor was obtained from a female donor with early-stage non-small cell lung cancer. The input for sequencing was lung tumor tissue, taken at surgery. The CDR3 sequence: CASSPGQARGEETQYF. DNA of the CDR3: TGTGCCAGCAGCCCCGGACAGGCCCGCGGGGAAGAGACCCAGTACTTC.